The clone carrying this T cell receptor beta chain was recorded at least ten times. Antigen unknown. Time point given: newly diagnosed GD, antithyroid drugs for less than 3 months. Scientists built the TCR library using RNA that was extracted from PBMCs. Investigators prepared the TCR beta libraries by applying iRepertoire HTBI primers and Arm-PCR of CDR3 regions. TCRdb called the multiplex PCR reads again in MiXCR, with one record for every CDR3 protein. The table lists more than 300,000 distinct CDR3 sequences, 15% to 20% of them singletons. These data come from a study of regulatory T cells in long-lasting Graves disease. Trimming removed 3 bases at V and 4 bases at J, with 21 bases between. Germline CDR1 LNHDA, CDR2 SQIVND (reference sequence). The CDR3 contains 17 residues. General study findings and limits: Clonotypes that were public and shared totalled 2,741 in persistent patients versus 966 in new patients.

These data are also associated with another study on T cells in Graves' hyperthyroidism and ophthalmopathy.

V is TRBV19 and J is TRBJ1-1, with a possible D match to TRBD1 (5 bases). Here the sequenced sample was peripheral blood mononuclear cells (PBMCs), taken at new diagnosis, from a patient treated with antithyroid drugs. This TCR came from a woman aged 18 to 35 with Graves disease. Written as DNA, the CDR3 is TGTGCCAGTAGTATGGGGCAGACCTCCGTTCTGGGCACTGAAGCTTTCTTT. It yields the protein CASSMGQTSVLGTEAFF.